This TCR beta chain was observed in a study of human T cells and chemical hapten exposure. Study-level information: Patch tests put 0.01% DPC on the upper back, read at 6 days.

Time point described: patch test 2, 6 weeks after DPC sensitization. The sample's treatment: therapeutic diphenylcyclopropenone sensitization with weekly scalp DPC. Each donor was an alopecia patient between 18 and 70 years of age who qualified for DPC. The library labeled individual cDNA molecules by adding unique molecular identifiers to them. TCRdb re-analysed the RACE reads in MiXCR, keeping a single row per CDR3 protein. The sample has about 140,000 distinct CDR3 sequences, 10% to 15% seen once. J was trimmed by 5 bases and V by 3 bases; bases with no gene match: 7. Germline CDR1 reads SGHRS; CDR2 reads YFSETQ. The CDR3 is made up of 15 amino acids. The table lists this clonotype with many counts.

The chain recombines TRBV5-1 with TRBJ1-2, with 10 bases that match TRBD1. The specimen comprised whole blood, sampled in connection with sensitization to the hapten diphenylcyclopropenone (DPC). This clonotype originated in a woman aged 50 to 65 with alopecia areata. Some clones in this sample may be carry-over from other donors' samples. The DNA of the CDR3 is TGCGCCAGCAGCTATAGTGGACAGGGGGGATATGGCTACACCTTC. It specifies CASSYSGQGGYGYTF.